This T cell receptor (beta chain) was documented in a study of blood T cells in healthy people across ages. CDR3 length: 14 amino acids. Researchers collected ten milliliters of peripheral blood from every single donor. Through a sample-barcoded 5' primer and a J-beta primer mix, a second PCR was run for roughly 7 to 11 cycles. TCRdb analysed the 5' RACE reads with MiXCR anew, one entry per CDR3 protein. The repertoire holds about 1.4 million distinct CDR3 sequences, with approximately 59% as singletons. V gene TRBV21-1 combines with J gene TRBJ2-4. TRBV21-1 is shown as a pseudogene. Sequenced material: blood. The TCR comes from a man between 18 and 29 years old in good health. The CDR3 reads CATCREVPENIQYF. For the CDR3, the DNA is TGTGCCACCTGCCGAGAGGTTCCCGAAAACATTCAGTACTTC.